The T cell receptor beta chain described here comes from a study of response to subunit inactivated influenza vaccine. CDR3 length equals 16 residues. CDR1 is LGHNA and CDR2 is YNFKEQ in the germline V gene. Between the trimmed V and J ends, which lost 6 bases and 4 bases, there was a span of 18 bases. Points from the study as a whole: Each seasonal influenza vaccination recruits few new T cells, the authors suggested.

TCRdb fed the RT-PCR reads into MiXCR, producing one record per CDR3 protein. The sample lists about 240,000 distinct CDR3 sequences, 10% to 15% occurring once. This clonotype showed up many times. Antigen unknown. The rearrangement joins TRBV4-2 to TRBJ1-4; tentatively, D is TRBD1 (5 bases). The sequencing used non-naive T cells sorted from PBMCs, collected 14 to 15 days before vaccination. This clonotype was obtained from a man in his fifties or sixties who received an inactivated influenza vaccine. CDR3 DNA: TGTGCCAGCAGACTCGGGCTCCGGACAAATAATGAAAAACTGTTTTTT. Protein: CASRLGLRTNNEKLFF.